A single sample gave rise to the 10 T cell receptor beta chains below, sequenced in a study of T-cell memory formation after mild COVID-19. Each CDR3 protein is one row after TCRdb ran MiXCR on the 5' RACE reads. Of around 500,000 distinct CDR3 sequences listed, roughly 18% are singletons. Sequencing was carried out using PBMCs or a T cell subset sorted from them (not recorded which). Receptors were obtained from an adult woman who had mild COVID-19 (a few samples of this study predate the infection). Cell type and time point are not known.

This clonotype turned up a few times. The chain links TRBV10-3 to TRBJ2-7; D is uncertain. This CDR3 has 12 amino acids. Trimming pared 11 bases from V and 3 bases from J, leaving 14 bases between. CDR1 and CDR2 (germline): ENHRY, SYGVKD. CDR3 coding DNA: TGTGCCGCAGGACCCTTCTTCTACGAGCAGTACTTC. It encodes CAAGPFFYEQYF.

This clonotype came up a few times. This may stem from a read error, because a much larger clone lies one nucleotide away. The chain links TRBV5-1 to TRBJ2-7, with 10 bases lining up with TRBD2. CDR1 and CDR2 (germline): SGHRS, YFSETQ. The trim removed 4 bases at V and 2 bases at J, leaving 3 bases unmatched. This CDR3 is 14 amino acids long. As DNA, the CDR3 is TGCGCCAGCAGCGTAGCGGGAGGCCCCTACGAGCAGTACTTC. It codes for CASSVAGGPYEQYF. The full variable domain, its missing parts supplied by reference TRBV5-1 and TRBJ2-7, is KAGVTQTPRYLIKTRGQQVTLSCSPISGHRSVSWYQQTPGQGLQFLFEYFSETQRNKGNFPGRFSGRQFSNSRSEMNVSTLELGDSALYLCASSVAGGPYEQYFGPGTRLTVT.

V usage is TRBV6-5 and J usage is TRBJ2-3, with TRBD2 matching over 7 bases. The CDR3 contains 14 residues. Germline V gene data show CDR1 as MNHEY and CDR2 as SVGAGI. V shed 2 bases, J shed 3 bases, and the junction held 2 bases outside the gene matches. CDR3 DNA sequence: TGTGCCAGCAGTTACAGGGACTATACAGATACGCAGTATTTT. Its protein product is CASSYRDYTDTQYF.

V and J are TRBV2 and TRBJ1-2, with D possibly TRBD1 on 5 matching bases. Germline CDR1 and CDR2: SNHLY and FYNNEI. V lost 7 bases, J lost 13 bases, and 16 bases lay in between. There are 11 residues in the CDR3. The CDR3 region has the DNA TGTGCCAGCACCAAGGGACGGGCTATCACCTTC. It codes for CASTKGRAITF. Full variable domain (remainder filled in from reference TRBV2 and TRBJ1-2): EPEVTQTPSHQVTQMGQEVILRCVPISNHLYFYWYRQILGQKVEFLVSFYNNEISEKSEIFDDQFSVERPDGSNFTLKIRSTKLEDSAMYFCASTKGRAITFGSGTRLTVV.

This sequence joins TRBV6-5 and TRBJ1-1; perhaps TRBD1 as D (6 bases). V lost 0 bases and J lost 6, with 14 bases in between. Germline CDR1 is MNHEY and CDR2 is SVGAGI. This CDR3 has 15 residues. CDR3 sequence reads: CASSYSSRGAPEAFF. The DNA for the CDR3 is TGTGCCAGCAGTTACTCGAGCAGGGGAGCCCCTGAAGCTTTCTTT.

This clonotype has more than one count but fewer than ten. CDR3: CASSYSEQGATEAFF. In nucleotides, the CDR3 is TGTGCCAGCAGTTACTCGGAACAGGGAGCTACTGAAGCTTTCTTT. This rearrangement joins TRBV6-5 to TRBJ1-1; tentative D call: TRBD1 (6 bases). Germline CDR1 is MNHEY and CDR2 is SVGAGI. The CDR3 sequence is 15 residues long. The V and J ends lost 0 bases and 5 bases respectively, with 13 bases between them.

This clonotype was counted only a few times. The chain is built from TRBV28 and TRBJ2-7; D is possibly TRBD1 or TRBD2 (5 bases each). The length of the CDR3 is 14 residues. Germline CDR1 reads MDHEN; CDR2 reads SYDVKM. The germline V and J ends were trimmed by 6 bases and 9 bases, with 21 bases remaining between them. CDR3 in amino acids: CASSRGPNSQGQYF. The DNA of the CDR3 is TGTGCCAGCAGCCGGGGACCAAACTCCCAAGGGCAGTACTTC. Complete variable domain (other parts from reference TRBV28 and TRBJ2-7): DVKVTQSSRYLVKRTGEKVFLECVQDMDHENMFWYRQDPGLGLRLIYFSYDVKMKEKGDIPEGYSVSREKKERFSLILESASTNQTSMYLCASSRGPNSQGQYFGPGTRLTVT.

This sequence joins TRBV12-3 or TRBV12-4 and TRBJ2-7, with TRBD1 as a possible D gene (5 bases). Trimming cost V 6 bases and J 6 bases, with 12 bases left between them. The CDR3 spans 12 residues. CDR3: CASSLGVGEQYF. As DNA, the CDR3 is TGTGCCAGCAGCCTAGGGGTTGGCGAGCAGTACTTC.

The chain uses TRBV10-2 and TRBJ1-1; unclear D gene. CDR1 and CDR2 (germline): WSHSY, SAAADI. CDR3 size: 14 residues. Trimming stripped 2 bases from V and 1 base from J, with 8 bases between. The CDR3 is CASSEGAENTEAFF. The CDR3 nucleotides read TGCGCCAGCAGTGAGGGCGCAGAGAACACTGAAGCTTTCTTT.

This rearrangement joins TRBV4-2 to TRBJ2-7, with 8 nucleotides matching TRBD2. CDR3 length: 14 amino acids. V lost 1 base and J lost 5; bases outside the gene matches: 4. The germline V gene encodes CDR1 LGHNA and CDR2 YNFKEQ. DNA for the CDR3: TGTGCCAGCAGCCAAGTAGCGGGAACTGACGAGCAGTACTTC. Protein: CASSQVAGTDEQYF.